The sample holds a few counts of the clone carrying this TCR beta chain. Its antigen remains unknown. What was sequenced were expressed TCRB transcripts, since all of the isolated RNA had been reverse transcribed. TCRdb keeps only in-frame clones here, not all; method: immunoSEQ multiplex PCR. This table holds 95,000 to 150,000 clones, less than 20% found once. The data are from a study of beta chain features in type 1 diabetes. Findings and limits, study-wide: When Type 1 diabetes patients were examined, their TCRB CDR3s proved moderately but significantly shorter in all four CD4+ subsets. For cells with high TCR expression, cDNA sequencing could yield over-representation.

The CDR3 length is 13 residues. Between the trimmed V and J ends, which lost 5 bases and 8 bases, there was a span of 13 bases. Looked up from germline, CDR1 is MNHEY and CDR2 is SVGAGI. The TCR was taken from a man aged 30 to 45 with type 1 diabetes. What was sequenced was central memory CD4+ T cells from blood. The chain couples TRBV6-5 to TRBJ2-1, with D tentatively TRBD2 (6 bases). CDR3 sequence (DNA): TGTGCCAGCAGTACGGGACTGGGCTATGAGCAGTTCTTC. Amino acid sequence: CASSTGLGYEQFF.